This T cell receptor beta chain appears in the sequencing data of a study of cytomegalovirus exposure and HLA in healthy donors. This clone was detected only a few times. Its antigen is undetermined. The PCR used 60 Vbeta and 13 Jbeta primers. Clones were read by immunoSEQ multiplex PCR, and TCRdb kept only the in-frame ones, dropping some. Of under 150,000 clones listed, 76% were seen once; the top ten hold about 2%. Points from the study as a whole: Trimming of TCR beta V- and J-genes showed a link, identified in a later analysis, to a missense DCLRE1C variant.

The CDR3 has 14 residues. In germline, CDR1 is SEHNR, CDR2 FQNEAQ (reference sequence). V shed 5 bases, J shed 5 bases, and the junction held 8 bases outside the gene matches. The rearrangement joins TRBV7-9 to TRBJ2-5; 7 bases agree with TRBD1. The sequence derives from a female donor in good health and CMV-seropositive. Material: PBMCs. In DNA form, the CDR3 reads TGTGCCAGCAGCACTCGGGACAGCAGGGAGACCCAGTACTTC. Translation: CASSTRDSRETQYF. The full variable domain, with the rest looked up from reference TRBV7-9 and TRBJ2-5, is DTGVSQNPRHKITKRGQNVTFRCDPISEHNRLYWYRQTLGQGPEFLTYFQNEAQLEKSRLLSDRFSAERPKGSFSTLEIQRTEQGDSAMYLCASSTRDSRETQYFGPGTRLLVL.